This TCR beta chain derives from a study of beta chain features in type 1 diabetes. Overall study results and limits: For Type 1 diabetes patients, all four CD4+ subsets carried TCRB CDR3s that were moderately but significantly shorter.

Since all of the isolated RNA was reverse transcribed, expressed TCRB transcripts were what got sequenced. Data came from immunoSEQ multiplex PCR; TCRdb stores just in-frame clones and leaves some out. In the table there are more than 300,000 clones, roughly 13% of which are singletons. Comment on this clone: Its target is not known.

Germline V gene data show CDR1 as KGHSH and CDR2 as LQKENI. The CDR3 has 19 amino acids. Unmatched junction bases numbered 11, after V lost 6 bases and J lost 2 bases. Each of the CD4+ naive, central memory, regulatory and stem cell-like memory populations was sorted via CD45RO/CCR7/CD25/CD127/CD95/CD27. The V gene is TRBV18, the J gene TRBJ2-1; 15 nucleotides align to TRBD2. The TCR sequence derives from a man aged 18 to 29 in good health. The sequenced sample consisted of naive CD4+ T cells from blood. The CDR3 loop reads CASSPGLAGGRGTYNEQFF. CDR3 sequence (DNA): TGTGCCAGCTCCCCCGGACTAGCGGGAGGGAGAGGAACCTACAATGAGCAGTTCTTC.